The present T cell receptor (beta chain) was sequenced within a study of shared clonotypes between healthy human individuals. Study at large: Three plates each covered CD4 naive and memory; CD8 naive two, CD8 memory one. Overall study results and limits: Among donors, clonotype sharing was expected to be affected by sequencing depth.

Trimming stripped 5 bases from V and 3 bases from J, with 11 bases between. Germline-derived CDR1 and CDR2 are SGHTA and FQGNSA. CDR3 length: 13 amino acids. On this clone itself: Its antigen is unidentified.

Produced via immunoSEQ multiplex PCR; TCRdb's table is partial and in-frame only. The sample holds hundreds of thousands of clones; roughly 98% are singletons and the top ten take approximately 0.3%. Terminally differentiated effector memory CD45RA+ cells were excluded from the naive CD8 cells, which were CD45RO-negative and positively selected for CCR7. This clonotype was sampled from a man aged 25-45 years in good health. The chain is built from TRBV7-2 and TRBJ2-7; D not resolved. The sequencing sample was made of naive CD8+ T cells sorted from blood. This chain's CDR3 is CASSPTTDYEQYF. The DNA of the CDR3 is TGTGCCAGCAGCCCCACTACGGACTACGAGCAGTACTTC.